A selection of T cell receptor beta chains follows, all from one sample in a study of PD-L1 blockade in urothelial cancer. Here immunoSEQ multiplex PCR was the method, and the copy in TCRdb shows in-frame clones only, minus some. The sample contains tens of thousands of clones, 82% of which appear only once. The source was PBMCs, collected around atezolizumab (anti-PD-L1) treatment. The receptors stem from a man between 70 and 80 years old with urothelial cancer. CDR3s include the opening cysteine and the closing phenylalanine or tryptophan. A D gene is named only where the DNA matches it firmly. Size is stated for part of the rows, as once, few or many counts, or as a class when the clone is expanded.

cdr3_aa cdr3_nt d_call clone_size v_call cdr3_length j_call
CASKRQGDTGELFF TGTGCCAGCAAACGACAGGGCGACACCGGGGAGCTGTTTTTT TRBD1 . TRBV6-5 14 TRBJ2-2
CATSRVSAVVTEAFF TGTGCCACCAGCAGAGTCTCCGCTGTAGTCACTGAAGCTTTCTTT . . TRBV15 15 TRBJ1-1
CASSYRDRGNYGYTF TGTGCCAGCAGTTACAGGGACAGGGGAAACTATGGCTACACCTTC TRBD1 . TRBV6-5 15 TRBJ1-2
CASSEASSGNTEAFF TGTGCCAGCAGTGAGGCCTCTTCGGGGAACACTGAAGCTTTCTTT . . TRBV25-1 15 TRBJ1-1
CASSPGGNIQYF TGTGCCAGCAGTCCGGGGGGAAACATTCAGTACTTC TRBD2 . TRBV6-1 12 TRBJ2-4
CASSKGQYQETQYF TGTGCCAGTAGCAAGGGGCAATATCAAGAGACCCAGTACTTC . . TRBV19 14 TRBJ2-5
CASRFGVSGRGEQYF TGTGCCAGCAGGTTCGGGGTCTCCGGTCGTGGTGAGCAGTACTTC . . TRBV5-4 15 TRBJ2-7
CASSLPGGRAEAFF TGTGCCAGCAGTTTGCCAGGGGGACGGGCTGAAGCTTTCTTT TRBD1 . TRBV28 14 TRBJ1-1
CASSLSGGGNTEAFF TGCGCCAGCAGCTTGTCAGGAGGTGGAAACACTGAAGCTTTCTTT . few TRBV5-1 15 TRBJ1-1
CASSWGQGARNEQFF TGCGCCAGCAGCTGGGGACAGGGGGCGCGCAATGAGCAGTTCTTC TRBD1 few TRBV5-1 15 TRBJ2-1
CAGSLGTGVYGYTF TGTGCCGGGTCCTTGGGGACAGGCGTCTATGGCTACACCTTC TRBD1 . TRBV30 14 TRBJ1-2
CASSREPQFF TGCGCCAGCAGCAGAGAACCGCAGTTCTTC . . TRBV5-1 10 TRBJ2-1